This TCR beta chain is drawn from a study of blood T cell repertoires in COVID-19. Libraries were prepared by immunoSEQ multiplex PCR; TCRdb keeps only in-frame clonotypes and omits some of them. The table shows 470,000 or so clones, with roughly 88% occurring only once. This CDR3 comprises 16 residues. V dropped 4 bases and J dropped 5 bases, with 20 bases sitting between them. CDR1 and CDR2 from the germline V gene are SGHDN and FVKESK. V gene TRBV14 combines with J gene TRBJ2-5; perhaps TRBD2 as D (6 bases). Sequenced: peripheral blood. The clonotype comes from a human donor in a cohort sampled during active COVID-19. CDR3 amino acids: CASSPGRGRRGETQYF. CDR3 DNA sequence: TGTGCCAGCAGCCCCGGTCGGGGGAGGAGAGGGGAGACCCAGTACTTC.